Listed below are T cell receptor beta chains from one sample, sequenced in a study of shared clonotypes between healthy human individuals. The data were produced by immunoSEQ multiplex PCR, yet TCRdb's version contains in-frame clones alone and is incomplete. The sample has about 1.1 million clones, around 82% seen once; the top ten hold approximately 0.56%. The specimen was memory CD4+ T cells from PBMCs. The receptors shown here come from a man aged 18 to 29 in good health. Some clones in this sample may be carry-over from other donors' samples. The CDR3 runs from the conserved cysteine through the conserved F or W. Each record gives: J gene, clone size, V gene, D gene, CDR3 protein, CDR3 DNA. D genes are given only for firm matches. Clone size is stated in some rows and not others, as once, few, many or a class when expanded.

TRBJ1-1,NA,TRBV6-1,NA,CASSFDRQNTEAFF,TGTGCCAGCAGTTTTGACAGGCAGAACACTGAAGCTTTCTTT
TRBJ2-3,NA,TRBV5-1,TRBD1,CASSPRTGPTDTQYF,TGCGCCAGCAGCCCCAGGACAGGACCCACAGATACGCAGTATTTT
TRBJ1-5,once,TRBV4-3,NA,CASSHDYTGSNQPQHF,TGCGCCAGCAGCCACGACTACACAGGTAGCAATCAGCCCCAGCATTTT
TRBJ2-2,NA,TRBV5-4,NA,CASSFRGRGTGELFF,TGTGCCAGCAGCTTTCGCGGCCGCGGCACCGGGGAGCTGTTTTTT
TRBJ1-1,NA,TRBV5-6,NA,CASSLYKGWGTEAFF,TGTGCCAGCAGCTTGTATAAGGGTTGGGGTACTGAAGCTTTCTTT
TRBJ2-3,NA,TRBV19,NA,CASSPPRNTDTQYF,TGTGCCAGTAGTCCACCCCGGAACACAGATACGCAGTATTTT
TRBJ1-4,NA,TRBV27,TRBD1,CASNQRGRDGKLFF,TGTGCCAGCAATCAAAGGGGGCGGGATGGAAAACTGTTTTTT
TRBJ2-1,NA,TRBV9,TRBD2,CASSVDGTIYNEQFF,TGTGCCAGCAGCGTAGACGGGACTATTTACAATGAGCAGTTCTTC
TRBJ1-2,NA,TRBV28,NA,CASSPPVASGYGYTF,TGTGCCAGCAGCCCACCGGTGGCCTCTGGCTATGGCTACACCTTC
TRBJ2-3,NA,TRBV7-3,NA,CASSRGYTDTQYF,TGTGCCAGCAGCCGGGGCTACACAGATACGCAGTATTTT
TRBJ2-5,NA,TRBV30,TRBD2,CAWSGWLAGVGAETQYF,TGTGCCTGGAGTGGGTGGCTAGCGGGAGTAGGGGCAGAGACCCAGTACTTC
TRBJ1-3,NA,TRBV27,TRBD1,CASRSSGTGSGNTIYF,TGTGCCAGCAGATCCTCCGGGACAGGCTCTGGAAACACCATATATTTT
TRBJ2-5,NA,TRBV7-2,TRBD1,CASSFPTGGRETQYF,TGTGCCAGCAGCTTCCCGACAGGGGGAAGGGAGACCCAGTACTTC
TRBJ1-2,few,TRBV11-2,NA,CASSLMGHGYTF,TGTGCCAGCAGCTTGATGGGCCATGGCTACACCTTC
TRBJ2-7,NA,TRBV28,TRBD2,CASSLHSGNHYEQYF,TGTGCCAGCAGCCTACATAGCGGGAATCACTACGAGCAGTACTTC
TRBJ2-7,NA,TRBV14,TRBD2,CASSQGLAGYEQYF,TGTGCCAGCAGCCAAGGACTAGCAGGGTACGAGCAGTACTTC
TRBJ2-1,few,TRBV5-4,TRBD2,CASSPRLAAYNEQFF,TGTGCCAGCAGCCCTAGACTAGCGGCGTACAATGAGCAGTTCTTC
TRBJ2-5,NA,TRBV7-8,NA,CASSQNSKETQYF,TGTGCCAGCAGCCAGAACTCTAAAGAGACCCAGTACTTC
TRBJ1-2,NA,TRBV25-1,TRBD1,CASSAADRFYGYTF,TGTGCCAGCAGTGCCGCGGACAGGTTCTATGGCTACACCTTC
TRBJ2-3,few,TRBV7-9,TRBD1,CASSFTGETQYF,TGTGCCAGCAGTTTCACAGGGGAAACGCAGTATTTT
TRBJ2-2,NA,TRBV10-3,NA,CAISAQLGDTGELFF,TGTGCCATCAGCGCCCAGCTCGGAGACACCGGGGAGCTGTTTTTT
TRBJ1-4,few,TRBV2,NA,CASRAGLNEKLFF,TGTGCCAGCAGGGCCGGGCTTAATGAAAAACTGTTTTTT
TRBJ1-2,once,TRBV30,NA,CAWSVLFPYGYTF,TGTGCCTGGAGTGTACTATTCCCCTATGGCTACACCTTC
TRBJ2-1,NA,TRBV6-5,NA,CASSYISRGSYNEQFF,TGTGCCAGCAGTTATATCAGCAGGGGCTCCTACAATGAGCAGTTCTTC
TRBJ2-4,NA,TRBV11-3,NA,CASSLRLAKNIQYF,TGTGCCAGCAGCTTACGCCTAGCCAAAAACATTCAGTACTTC
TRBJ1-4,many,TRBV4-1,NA,CASSQDSQKLFF,TGCGCCAGCAGCCAAGATAGTCAAAAACTGTTTTTT
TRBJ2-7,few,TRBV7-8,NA,CASSLPFYEQYF,TGTGCCAGCAGCTTGCCCTTCTACGAGCAGTACTTC
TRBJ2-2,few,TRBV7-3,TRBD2,CASQAGGPTGELFF,TGTGCCAGCCAGGCGGGAGGGCCTACAGGGGAGCTGTTTTTT